The 3 T cell receptor beta chains listed next were all sequenced from one sample in a study of CD8+CD57+ T cells in acquired aplastic anemia. For CDR3 and TCR beta VDJ profiling, genomic DNA was the template used. Each CDR3 protein gets one entry after TCRdb re-called the reads with MiXCR. The sample includes 150,000 to 200,000 distinct CDR3 sequences, roughly 50% seen only once; the top ten take 1.8%. Individuals selected for sequencing had exhibited CD8+CD57+ cell expansion on flow cytometry. Material for sequencing was sorted CD4+, CD8+, or CD8+CD57+ T cells (not recorded which) from PBMCs. These receptors were obtained from a human donor with aplastic anemia.

There are many counts of this clonotype. The CDR3 spells CASSQRYQETQYF. The CDR3 DNA is TGTGCCAGCAGCCAGCGTTACCAAGAGACCCAGTACTTC. V is TRBV7-2 and J is TRBJ2-5; D remains ambiguous. Germline CDR1 is SGHTA and CDR2 is FQGNSA. Between the trimmed V and J ends, which lost 5 bases and 0 bases, there was a span of 7 bases. The CDR3 totals 13 residues. Full variable domain (outside the CDR3, taken from reference TRBV7-2 and TRBJ2-5): GAGVSQSPSNKVTEKGKDVELRCDPISGHTALYWYRQSLGQGLEFLIYFQGNSAPDKSGLPSDRFSAERTGGSVSTLTIQRTQQEDSAVYLCASSQRYQETQYFGPGTRLLVL.

The V and J genes are TRBV7-2 and TRBJ1-5, with D unclear. This CDR3 spans 13 amino acids. Per the germline V gene, CDR1 is SGHTA and CDR2 is FQGNSA. The V gene lost 5 bases and the J gene lost 4 bases, with 9 bases spanning the gap. The CDR3 here is CASSVPGNQPQHF. The CDR3 nucleotides read TGTGCCAGCAGCGTACCGGGAAATCAGCCCCAGCATTTT.

This clonotype was observed a handful of times. Since a much larger clone is just one base distant, this may be a read error. This chain uses TRBV7-2 with TRBJ1-1, with a tentative D call TRBD1 (5 bases). CDR3 size: 14 residues. Germline CDR1 reads SGHTA; CDR2 reads FQGNSA. The CDR3: CAGSSTGGDTEAFF. The CDR3 DNA reads TGTGCCGGCAGCTCAACAGGCGGGGACACTGAAGCTTTCTTT.